The 26 T cell receptor beta chains reported below all come from one sample, sequenced in a study of cytomegalovirus exposure and HLA in healthy donors. The PCR was carried out with 60 Vbeta primers and 13 Jbeta primers. Sequenced by immunoSEQ multiplex PCR; TCRdb stores in-frame clones only, minus some. The repertoire consists of under 200,000 clones, with about four fifths occurring once and the leading ten covering 4% to 5.5%. The sequenced sample consisted of PBMCs. The source of these receptors is a man aged 30 to 45 in good health and CMV-seronegative.

This chain connects TRBV5-1 to TRBJ1-5; 7 nucleotides line up with TRBD1. CDR3 length: 14 residues. J was trimmed by 3 bases and V by 0 bases; bases with no gene match: 0. Germline loops: CDR1 SGHRS, CDR2 YFSETQ. This CDR3 is CASSLEGANQPQHF. The CDR3 DNA follows: TGCGCCAGCAGCTTGGAGGGGGCCAATCAGCCCCAGCATTTT. The entire variable domain, with the rest obtained from reference TRBV5-1 and TRBJ1-5, is as follows: KAGVTQTPRYLIKTRGQQVTLSCSPISGHRSVSWYQQTPGQGLQFLFEYFSETQRNKGNFPGRFSGRQFSNSRSEMNVSTLELGDSALYLCASSLEGANQPQHFGDGTRLSIL.

This CDR3 is CASSQGVARDSYEQYF. The DNA for the CDR3 is TGCGCCAGCAGCCAAGGGGTAGCCAGAGACTCCTACGAGCAGTACTTC. This rearrangement joins TRBV4-1 to TRBJ2-7; D is ambiguous. CDR1 and CDR2 from the germline V gene are MGHRA and YSYEKL. CDR3 length: 16 amino acids. V dropped 1 base and J dropped 0 bases, with 13 bases sitting between them.

This clone occurred a few times. J is TRBJ1-2 and V is TRBV27; D is possibly TRBD1 (5 bases). CDR1 and CDR2 from the germline V gene are MNHEY and SMNVEV (reference sequence). The V end lost 5 bases, the J end lost 1 base, and 8 bases lay between the germline ends. CDR3 length: 13 amino acids. DNA for the CDR3: TGTGCCAGCAGTCTACAGGTTAACTATGGCTACACCTTC. Translation: CASSLQVNYGYTF.

This chain joins TRBV29-1 and TRBJ1-2; no clear D gene. The germline V gene encodes CDR1 SQVTM and CDR2 ANQGSEA. The ends were cut back, 5 bases at V and 8 bases at J, with 12 bases in the middle. The CDR3 length is 11 residues. Here the CDR3 DNA reads TGCAGCGTTACTAGGGAGGGAGGCTACACCTTC. Its translation is CSVTREGGYTF. Using reference TRBV29-1 and TRBJ1-2 for the parts outside the CDR3, the full variable domain is SAVISQKPSRDICQRGTSLTIQCQVDSQVTMMFWYRQQPGQSLTLIATANQGSEATYESGFVIDKFPISRPNLTFSTLTVSNMSPEDSSIYLCSVTREGGYTFGSGTRLTVV.

The J gene is TRBJ1-1, the V gene TRBV15; possible D gene TRBD1, 6 bases. The ends were cut back, 0 bases at V and 10 bases at J, with 24 bases in the middle. This CDR3 contains 17 residues. Germline V gives CDR1 LNHNV, CDR2 YYDKDF (reference sequence). The CDR3 protein is CATSRDSWTVTGGGAFF. For the CDR3, the DNA is TGTGCCACCAGCAGAGATTCCTGGACAGTTACGGGAGGAGGAGCTTTCTTT. Full variable domain (rest looked up from reference TRBV15 and TRBJ1-1): DAMVIQNPRYQVTQFGKPVTLSCSQTLNHNVMYWYQQKSSQAPKLLFHYYDKDFNNEADTPDNFQSRRPNTSFCFLDIRSPGLGDTAMYLCATSRDSWTVTGGGAFFGQGTRLTVV.

V gene TRBV29-1 combines with J gene TRBJ1-1; the match to TRBD1 covers 9 bases. The ends lost 4 bases at V and 10 bases at J; junction bases unmatched: 4. Germline V lookup: CDR1 SQVTM, CDR2 ANQGSEA. This CDR3 is 11 amino acids long. The CDR3 sequence is CSVGWDRVAFF. CDR3 nucleotides: TGCAGCGTTGGTTGGGACAGGGTAGCTTTCTTT.

This rearrangement joins TRBV19 to TRBJ1-3; D is undetermined. The CDR3 length is 14 residues. Germline V lookup: CDR1 LNHDA, CDR2 SQIVND (reference sequence). Trimming removed 3 bases at V and 0 bases at J, with 6 bases between. The CDR3 reads CASSMSDSGNTIYF. CDR3 DNA sequence: TGTGCCAGTAGTATGTCAGACTCTGGAAACACCATATATTTT.

This chain uses TRBV19 with TRBJ2-2; 7 bases are a match to TRBD2. Unmatched junction bases numbered 5, after V lost 7 bases and J lost 3 bases. This CDR3 is 14 amino acids long. Germline lookup yields CDR1 LNHDA and CDR2 SQIVND (reference sequence). The CDR3 DNA reads as TGTGCCAGTACCAGCGGGGTTTACACCGGGGAGCTGTTTTTT. This sequence encodes CASTSGVYTGELFF.

The J gene is TRBJ2-7, the V gene TRBV29-1; TRBD2 aligns across 8 bases. V was pared by 6 bases and J by 2 bases, with 6 bases of the junction left unmatched. The CDR3 sequence is 13 residues long. Germline V gene lookup returns CDR1 SQVTM and CDR2 ANQGSEA. The chain's CDR3 is CSVPASGPYEQYF. The CDR3, as DNA: TGCAGCGTGCCGGCTAGCGGGCCCTACGAGCAGTACTTC.

The rearrangement links TRBV7-9 to TRBJ1-2; D ambiguous. Germline V lookup: CDR1 SEHNR, CDR2 FQNEAQ (reference sequence). V gave up 5 bases and J gave up 3 bases, with 7 bases separating them. CDR3 length: 12 amino acids. The CDR3 spells CASSNGDYGYTF. The DNA of the CDR3 is TGTGCCAGCAGCAACGGAGACTATGGCTACACCTTC.

V is TRBV13 and J is TRBJ2-1, with 10 nucleotides matching TRBD2. V was clipped by 4 bases and J by 4 bases; unmatched bases: 7. The germline V gene encodes CDR1 PRHDT and CDR2 FYEKMQ (reference sequence). CDR3 length: 16 residues. CDR3 amino acids: CASSSRTSGYYNEQFF. The CDR3 region has the DNA TGTGCCAGCAGCTCCCGGACTAGCGGCTATTACAATGAGCAGTTCTTC.

The CDR3 DNA reads TGTGCCAGCAGCGTAGATCAGCGACGCACAGATACGCAGTATTTT. It encodes CASSVDQRRTDTQYF. The chain has TRBV9 and TRBJ2-3; no firm D call. CDR3 length equals 15 residues. V was shortened by 0 bases and J by 1 base, with 9 bases between the two germline ends. CDR1 is SGDLS, CDR2 YYNGEE, per germline. Drawing the rest from reference TRBV9 and TRBJ2-3, the complete variable domain is DSGVTQTPKHLITATGQRVTLRCSPRSGDLSVYWYQQSLDQGLQFLIQYYNGEERAKGNILERFSAQQFPDLHSELNLSSLELGDSALYFCASSVDQRRTDTQYFGPGTRLTVL.

V and J are TRBV5-1 and TRBJ1-3, with no clear D. Between the trimmed V and J ends, which lost 5 bases and 0 bases, there was a span of 15 bases. Germline CDR1 and CDR2: SGHRS and YFSETQ. The CDR3 extends over 16 amino acids. The CDR3 DNA sequence: TGCGCCAGCAGACCTACCGGGGTAGCCTCTGGAAACACCATATATTTT. Its protein product is CASRPTGVASGNTIYF.

This clone was counted between two and nine times. This chain links TRBV30 with TRBJ1-1; D remains unclear. Germline lookup yields CDR1 GTSNPN and CDR2 SVGIG (reference sequence). Trimming removed 5 bases at V and 3 bases at J, with 13 bases between. This CDR3 comprises 13 residues. In DNA form, the CDR3 reads TGTGCCTGGGGAGTAGGTGGATACACTGAAGCTTTCTTT. Translation: CAWGVGGYTEAFF. The entire variable domain, with the rest obtained from reference TRBV30 and TRBJ1-1, is as follows: SQTIHQWPATLVQPVGSPLSLECTVEGTSNPNLYWYRQAAGRGLQLLFYSVGIGQISSEVPQNLSASRPQDRQFILSSKKLLLSDSGFYLCAWGVGGYTEAFFGQGTRLTVV.

This clone was found once. The chain has TRBV5-1 and TRBJ2-5, with 14 bases fitting TRBD2. The junction had 4 bases not matched to a gene; V was cut back by 3 bases and J by 3 bases. The germline gives CDR1 SGHRS, CDR2 YFSETQ. CDR3 size: 16 residues. CDR3 residues: CASSSGLAGGEETQYF. The CDR3 DNA sequence: TGCGCCAGCAGCTCCGGACTAGCGGGAGGAGAAGAGACCCAGTACTTC.

The gene calls are TRBV27 and TRBJ1-2; TRBD1 agrees at 12 bases. Germline assignment: CDR1 MNHEY and CDR2 SMNVEV (reference sequence). There are 17 residues in the CDR3. Trimming removed 3 bases from V and 2 bases from J; junction bases left unmatched: 7. The CDR3 region is CASSFGGQGALNYGYTF. The CDR3 nucleotides read TGTGCCAGCAGTTTTGGGGGACAGGGGGCCCTGAACTATGGCTACACCTTC.

The rearrangement links TRBV30 to TRBJ1-5; a weak D match, TRBD1 (6 bases). CDR3 length: 15 amino acids. Trimming cost V 3 bases and J 4 bases, with 16 bases left between them. CDR1 is GTSNPN, CDR2 SVGIG, per germline (reference sequence). CDR3 protein: CAWSNHRVGNQPQHF. For the CDR3, the DNA is TGTGCCTGGAGCAACCACAGGGTCGGAAATCAGCCCCAGCATTTT.

This clone was recorded a few times. This rearrangement joins TRBV12-5 to TRBJ2-1; 7 nucleotides align to TRBD2. Unmatched junction bases numbered 5, after V lost 7 bases and J lost 2 bases. Germline lookup yields CDR1 LGHNT and CDR2 FRNRAP. The CDR3 consists of 14 residues. In DNA form, the CDR3 reads TGTGCTAGTGCGGAGGGAGGGCCCTACAATGAGCAGTTCTTC. Translating it yields CASAEGGPYNEQFF.

The chain has TRBV18 and TRBJ2-1; TRBD2 might be the D (6 bases). Looked up from germline, CDR1 is KGHSH and CDR2 is LQKENI. V lost 6 bases, J lost 8 bases, and 20 bases lay in between. CDR3 length equals 15 residues. CDR3: CASSPNREPGYEQFF. The CDR3 bases are TGTGCCAGCTCTCCTAACCGGGAGCCCGGCTATGAGCAGTTCTTC.

This rearrangement joins TRBV7-3 to TRBJ2-1; TRBD2 agrees at 10 bases. The CDR3 contains 15 residues. Germline trimming cut 5 bases from V and 6 bases from J; bases unmatched to any gene: 7. Germline loops: CDR1 SGHTA, CDR2 FQGTGA. The CDR3 loop reads CASSLIAGGTNEQFF. Here the CDR3 DNA reads TGTGCCAGCAGCCTTATAGCGGGGGGTACCAATGAGCAGTTCTTC.

Of note for this clone: The junction departs from the called germline gene at one end, perhaps through a read error. The V call is TRBV29-1, the J call TRBJ2-5; 13 bases fit TRBD2. Per the germline V gene, CDR1 is SQVTM and CDR2 is ANQGSEA. The CDR3 runs 14 residues. CDR3 amino acids: CGVELAGGLETQYF. The CDR3 DNA reads TGCGGCGTTGAACTAGCGGGAGGGCTAGAGACCCAGTACTTC.

The chain recombines TRBV28 with TRBJ2-7, with 10 bases identical to TRBD2. This CDR3 is 14 amino acids long. Germline V CDR1 and CDR2: MDHEN, SYDVKM. V lost 10 bases and J lost 2; bases outside the gene matches: 8. This chain's CDR3 is CATSGLAGAYEQYF. CDR3 sequence (DNA): TGTGCCACCAGCGGGCTAGCGGGAGCCTACGAGCAGTACTTC.

This rearrangement joins TRBV29-1 to TRBJ2-3, with 8 bases fitting TRBD2. Germline assignment: CDR1 SQVTM and CDR2 ANQGSEA. V lost 7 bases and J lost 11; bases outside the gene matches: 8. There are 11 residues in the CDR3. CDR3 region: CSGDFAGGQYF. The CDR3 DNA is TGCAGCGGCGACTTTGCGGGAGGGCAGTATTTT.

This chain connects TRBV27 to TRBJ2-6, with TRBD1 as a possible D gene (6 bases). Germline CDR1 reads MNHEY; CDR2 reads SMNVEV (reference sequence). This CDR3 is built from 15 residues. Trimming shortened V by 3 bases and J by 4 bases, and 10 bases separated the two germline ends. Here the CDR3 reads CASSFQGSGANVLTF. For the CDR3, the DNA is TGTGCCAGCAGTTTCCAGGGGTCAGGGGCCAACGTCCTGACTTTC. Full variable domain (remainder filled in from reference TRBV27 and TRBJ2-6): EAQVTQNPRYLITVTGKKLTVTCSQNMNHEYMSWYRQDPGLGLRQIYYSMNVEVTDKGDVPEGYKVSRKEKRNFPLILESPSPNQTSLYFCASSFQGSGANVLTFGAGSRLTVL.

As regards this clone: This may be a read error: a much more frequent sequence differs by one nucleotide. CDR3 sequence (DNA): TGTGCCAGCAGCTTGGTGGCGACATCTTATAATGAAAAACTGTTTTTT. Its protein is CASSLVATSYNEKLFF. The gene calls are TRBV5-6 and TRBJ1-4; D ambiguous. The CDR3 runs 16 residues. Germline V gene sequence: CDR1 SGHDT, CDR2 YYEEEE. Trimming stripped 0 bases from V and 4 bases from J, with 13 bases between.

The chain uses TRBV6-4 and TRBJ2-1; 8 bases line up with TRBD2. Germline V gene data show CDR1 as MRHNA and CDR2 as SNTAGT. J lost 0 bases, V lost 3 bases, and 4 bases had no gene match. CDR3 size: 16 residues. This CDR3 is CASSELAVSSYNEQFF. The CDR3, as DNA: TGTGCCAGCAGTGAACTAGCGGTAAGCTCCTACAATGAGCAGTTCTTC.